This T cell receptor (beta chain) derives from a study of blood T cells in healthy people across ages. Notes on the study in general: Estimated diversity, derived from one million T cells, was regarded as an underestimate.

PCR was performed a second time for roughly 6 to 12 cycles using a sample-barcoded 5' primer and a J-beta primer mix. Unique molecular identifiers of 12 random nucleotides labeled each cDNA. TCRdb reanalysed the 5' RACE reads using MiXCR and keeps one entry per CDR3 protein. The table lists about 400,000 distinct CDR3 sequences, over 45% of them singletons. Donors gave about 9.3 milliliters of peripheral blood apiece. Germline CDR1 SGHTA, CDR2 FQGNSA. The CDR3 runs to 16 residues. This clonotype showed up just a few times. Antigen unknown. The junction and the germline gene differ at one end; a read error may be behind it.

The TCR was taken from a man between 60 and 70 years old in good health. The chain has TRBV7-2 and TRBJ2-5; 12 nucleotides match TRBD2. Sequencing was performed on blood. The CDR3 sequence is CASSSSGGAVPETRYF. The CDR3 region has the DNA TGTGCCAGCAGCTCTAGCGGGGGGGCCGTTCCGGAGACCCGGTACTTC.